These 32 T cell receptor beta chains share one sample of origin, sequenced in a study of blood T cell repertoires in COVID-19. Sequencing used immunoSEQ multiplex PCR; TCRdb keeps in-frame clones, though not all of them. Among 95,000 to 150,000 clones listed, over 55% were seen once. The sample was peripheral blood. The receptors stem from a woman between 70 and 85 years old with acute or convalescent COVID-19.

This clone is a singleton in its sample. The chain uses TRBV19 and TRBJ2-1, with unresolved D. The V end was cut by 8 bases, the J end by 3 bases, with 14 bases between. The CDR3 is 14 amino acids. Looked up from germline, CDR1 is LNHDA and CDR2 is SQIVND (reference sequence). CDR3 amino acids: CASSSGRLYNEQFF. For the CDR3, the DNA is TGTGCCAGTTCTTCCGGCAGGCTCTACAATGAGCAGTTCTTC.

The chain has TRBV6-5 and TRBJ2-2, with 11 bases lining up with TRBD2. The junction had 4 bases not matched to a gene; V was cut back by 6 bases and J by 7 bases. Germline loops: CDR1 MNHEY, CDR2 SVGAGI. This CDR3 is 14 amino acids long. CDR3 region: CASRDSGRVGELFF. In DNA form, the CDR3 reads TGTGCCAGCAGAGATAGCGGGAGGGTCGGGGAGCTGTTTTTT.

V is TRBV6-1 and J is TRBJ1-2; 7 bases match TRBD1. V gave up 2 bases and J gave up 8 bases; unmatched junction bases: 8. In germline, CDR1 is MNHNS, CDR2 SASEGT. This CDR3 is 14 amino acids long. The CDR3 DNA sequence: TGTGCCAGCAGTGAAACGTACAGGGGCCGGGGCTACACCTTC. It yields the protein CASSETYRGRGYTF.

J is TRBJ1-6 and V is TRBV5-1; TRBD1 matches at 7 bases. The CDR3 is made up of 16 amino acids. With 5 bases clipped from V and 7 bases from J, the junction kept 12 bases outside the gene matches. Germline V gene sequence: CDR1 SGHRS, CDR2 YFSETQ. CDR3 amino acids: CASSRLQGMNNSPLHF. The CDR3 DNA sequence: TGCGCCAGCAGTCGTCTACAGGGGATGAACAATTCACCCCTCCACTTT. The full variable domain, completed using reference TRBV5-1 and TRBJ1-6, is KAGVTQTPRYLIKTRGQQVTLSCSPISGHRSVSWYQQTPGQGLQFLFEYFSETQRNKGNFPGRFSGRQFSNSRSEMNVSTLELGDSALYLCASSRLQGMNNSPLHFGNGTRLTVT.

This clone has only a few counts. The CDR3 sequence is CASSVYPGASTGELFF. The CDR3 DNA is TGTGCCAGCAGCGTATACCCGGGAGCGAGCACCGGGGAGCTGTTTTTT. The V call is TRBV9, the J call TRBJ2-2; tentative D call: TRBD2 (6 bases). Germline loops: CDR1 SGDLS, CDR2 YYNGEE. This CDR3 has 16 amino acids. The V and J ends lost 1 base and 4 bases respectively, with 14 bases between them.

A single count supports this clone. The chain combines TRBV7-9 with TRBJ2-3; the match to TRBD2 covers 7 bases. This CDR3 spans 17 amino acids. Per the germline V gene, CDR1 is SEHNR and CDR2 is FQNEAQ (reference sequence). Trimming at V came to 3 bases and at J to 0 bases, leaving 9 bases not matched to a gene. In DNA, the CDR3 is TGTGCCAGCAGCTTTCAAGCGGGGCCCTTCAGCACAGATACGCAGTATTTT. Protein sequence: CASSFQAGPFSTDTQYF.

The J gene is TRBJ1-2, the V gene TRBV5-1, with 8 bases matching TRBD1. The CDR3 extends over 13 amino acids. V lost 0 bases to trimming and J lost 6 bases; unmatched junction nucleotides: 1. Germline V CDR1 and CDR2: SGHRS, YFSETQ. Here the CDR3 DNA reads TGCGCCAGCAGCTTGGGACAGGGGAATGGCTACACCTTC. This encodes CASSLGQGNGYTF.

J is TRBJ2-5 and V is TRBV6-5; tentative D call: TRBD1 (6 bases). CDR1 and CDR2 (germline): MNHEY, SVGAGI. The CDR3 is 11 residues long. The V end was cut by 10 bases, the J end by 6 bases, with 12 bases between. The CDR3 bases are TGTGCCATAGGGCAGGGGAAGACCCAGTACTTC. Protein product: CAIGQGKTQYF.

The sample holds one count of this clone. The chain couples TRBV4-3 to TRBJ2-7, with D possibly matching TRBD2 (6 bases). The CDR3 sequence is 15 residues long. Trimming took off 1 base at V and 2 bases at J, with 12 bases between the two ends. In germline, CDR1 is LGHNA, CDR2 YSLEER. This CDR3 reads CASSQGGGEPYEQYF. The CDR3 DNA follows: TGCGCCAGCAGCCAAGGGGGCGGGGAACCCTACGAGCAGTACTTC.

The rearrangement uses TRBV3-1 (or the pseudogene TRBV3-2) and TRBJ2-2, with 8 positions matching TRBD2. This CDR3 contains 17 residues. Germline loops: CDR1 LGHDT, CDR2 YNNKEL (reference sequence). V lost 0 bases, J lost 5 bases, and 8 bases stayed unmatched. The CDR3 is CASSQDLAGGWTGELFF. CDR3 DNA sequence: TGTGCCAGCAGCCAAGATCTGGCGGGGGGATGGACCGGGGAGCTGTTTTTT.

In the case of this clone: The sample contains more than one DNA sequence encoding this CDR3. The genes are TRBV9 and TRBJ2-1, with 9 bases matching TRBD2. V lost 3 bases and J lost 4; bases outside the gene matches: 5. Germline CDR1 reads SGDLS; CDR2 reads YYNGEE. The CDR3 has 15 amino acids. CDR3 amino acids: CASSATSGSYNEQFF. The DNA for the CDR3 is TGTGCCAGCAGCGCTACTAGCGGGTCTTACAATGAGCAGTTCTTC. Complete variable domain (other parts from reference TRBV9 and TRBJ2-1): DSGVTQTPKHLITATGQRVTLRCSPRSGDLSVYWYQQSLDQGLQFLIQYYNGEERAKGNILERFSAQQFPDLHSELNLSSLELGDSALYFCASSATSGSYNEQFFGPGTRLTVL.

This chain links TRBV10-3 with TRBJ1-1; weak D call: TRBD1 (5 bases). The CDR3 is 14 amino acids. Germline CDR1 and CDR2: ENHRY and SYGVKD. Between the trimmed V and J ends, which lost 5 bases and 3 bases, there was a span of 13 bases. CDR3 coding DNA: TGTGCCATCAGTTTGTCAGGGCATGACACTGAAGCTTTCTTT. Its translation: CAISLSGHDTEAFF.

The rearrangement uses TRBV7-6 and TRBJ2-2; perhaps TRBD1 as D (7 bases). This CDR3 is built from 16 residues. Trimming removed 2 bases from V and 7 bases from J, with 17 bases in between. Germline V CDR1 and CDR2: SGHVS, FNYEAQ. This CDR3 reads CASSLNGRGAVGELFF. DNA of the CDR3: TGTGCCAGCAGCTTAAATGGCAGGGGGGCGGTCGGGGAGCTGTTTTTT.

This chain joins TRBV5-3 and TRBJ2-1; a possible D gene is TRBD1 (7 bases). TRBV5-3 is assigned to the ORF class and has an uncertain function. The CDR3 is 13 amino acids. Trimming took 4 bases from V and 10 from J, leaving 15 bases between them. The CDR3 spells CARSHRGTAEQFF. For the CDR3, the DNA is TGTGCCAGAAGCCACCGCGGGACAGCAGAGCAGTTCTTC.

CDR3 sequence (DNA): TGCGCCAGCAGTGAAATAGAGCGGATGTACTTC. Translating it yields CASSEIERMYF. The chain employs TRBV10-2 and TRBJ2-7; the D gene is possibly TRBD2 (5 bases). Germline V gene lookup returns CDR1 WSHSY and CDR2 SAAADI. The CDR3 extends over 11 amino acids. The ends were cut back, 3 bases at V and 12 bases at J, with 12 bases in the middle.

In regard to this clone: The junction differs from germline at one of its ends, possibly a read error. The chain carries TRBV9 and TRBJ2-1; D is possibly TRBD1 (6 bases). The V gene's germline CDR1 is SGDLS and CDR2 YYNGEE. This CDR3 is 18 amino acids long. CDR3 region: CASTVGPYPNGQYNEQFF. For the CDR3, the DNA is TGTGCCAGCACCGTAGGACCCTACCCCAATGGACAGTACAATGAGCAGTTCTTC.

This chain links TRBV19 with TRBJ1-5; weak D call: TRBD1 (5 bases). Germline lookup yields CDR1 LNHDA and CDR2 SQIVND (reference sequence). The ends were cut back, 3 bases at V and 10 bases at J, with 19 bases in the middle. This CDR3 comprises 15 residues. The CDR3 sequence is CASSIGSGPRGPQHF. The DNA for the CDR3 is TGTGCCAGTAGTATTGGATCAGGGCCCCGAGGACCCCAGCATTTT.

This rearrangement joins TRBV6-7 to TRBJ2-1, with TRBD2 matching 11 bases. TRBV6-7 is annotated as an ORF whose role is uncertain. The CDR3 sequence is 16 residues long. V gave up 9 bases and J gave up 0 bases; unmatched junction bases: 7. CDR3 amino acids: CASRLAGQSSYNEQFF. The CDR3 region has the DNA TGTGCCAGTCGACTAGCGGGGCAAAGCTCCTACAATGAGCAGTTCTTC.

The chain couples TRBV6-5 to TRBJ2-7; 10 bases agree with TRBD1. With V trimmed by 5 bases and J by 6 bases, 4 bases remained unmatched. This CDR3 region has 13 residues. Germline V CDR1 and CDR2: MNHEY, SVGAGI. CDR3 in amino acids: CASSRGTGAEQYF. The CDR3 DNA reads TGTGCCAGCAGTCGAGGGACAGGGGCCGAGCAGTACTTC.

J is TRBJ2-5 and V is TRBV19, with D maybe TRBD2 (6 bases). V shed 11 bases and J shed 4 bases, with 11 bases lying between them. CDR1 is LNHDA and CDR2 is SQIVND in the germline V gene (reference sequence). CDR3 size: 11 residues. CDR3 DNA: TGTGCCTCGGAGGGATCAGAGACCCAGTACTTC. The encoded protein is CASEGSETQYF.

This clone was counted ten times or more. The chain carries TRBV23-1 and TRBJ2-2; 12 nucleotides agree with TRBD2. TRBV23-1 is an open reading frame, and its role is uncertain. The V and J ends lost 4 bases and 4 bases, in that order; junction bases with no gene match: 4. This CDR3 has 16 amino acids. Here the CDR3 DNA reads TGCGCCAGCAGTCTCCCTAGCGGGAGGGCCACCGGGGAGCTGTTTTTT. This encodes CASSLPSGRATGELFF.

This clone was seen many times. The CDR3 nucleotides are TGTGCCAGCAGTTGGTACAACGGCAATCAGCCCCAGCATTTT. Translating gives CASSWYNGNQPQHF. V is TRBV6-2 or TRBV6-3 and J is TRBJ1-5; no clear D. Germline loops: CDR1 MNHEY, CDR2 SVGEGT. CDR3 size: 14 residues. V was pared by 4 bases and J by 2 bases, with 9 bases between.

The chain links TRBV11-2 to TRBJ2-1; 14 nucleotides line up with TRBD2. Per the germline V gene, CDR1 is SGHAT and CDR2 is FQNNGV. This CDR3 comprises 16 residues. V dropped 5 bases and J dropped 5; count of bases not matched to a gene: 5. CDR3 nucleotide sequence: TGTGCCAGCAGCCTACGGACTAGCGGGGGGCACAATGAGCAGTTCTTC. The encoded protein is CASSLRTSGGHNEQFF.

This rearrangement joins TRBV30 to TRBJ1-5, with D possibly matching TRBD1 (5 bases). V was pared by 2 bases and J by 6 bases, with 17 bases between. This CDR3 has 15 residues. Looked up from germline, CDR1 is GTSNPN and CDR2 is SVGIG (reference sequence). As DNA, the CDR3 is TGTGCCTGGAGTTCTCACCGGACGGGGGGTCAGCCCCAGCATTTT. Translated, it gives CAWSSHRTGGQPQHF.

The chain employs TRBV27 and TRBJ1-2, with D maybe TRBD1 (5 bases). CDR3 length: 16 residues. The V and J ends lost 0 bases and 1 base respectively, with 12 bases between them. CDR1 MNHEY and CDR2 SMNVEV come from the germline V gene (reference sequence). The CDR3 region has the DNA TGTGCCAGCAGTTTATCACCGCAGGGAAATAACTATGGCTACACCTTC. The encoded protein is CASSLSPQGNNYGYTF.

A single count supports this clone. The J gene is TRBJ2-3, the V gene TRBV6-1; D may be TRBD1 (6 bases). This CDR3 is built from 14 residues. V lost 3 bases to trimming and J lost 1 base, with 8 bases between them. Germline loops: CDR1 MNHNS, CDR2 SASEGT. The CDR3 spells CASSEGARTDTQYF. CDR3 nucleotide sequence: TGTGCCAGCAGTGAGGGGGCCCGCACAGATACGCAGTATTTT.

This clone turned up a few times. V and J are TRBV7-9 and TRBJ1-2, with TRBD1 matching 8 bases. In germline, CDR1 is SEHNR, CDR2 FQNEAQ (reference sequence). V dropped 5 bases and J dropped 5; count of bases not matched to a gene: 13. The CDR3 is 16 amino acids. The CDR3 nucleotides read TGTGCCAGCAGCCCCCCAATGACAGGGGCTACTTATGGCTACACCTTC. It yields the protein CASSPPMTGATYGYTF. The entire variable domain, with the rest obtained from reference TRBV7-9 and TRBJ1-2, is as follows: DTGVSQNPRHKITKRGQNVTFRCDPISEHNRLYWYRQTLGQGPEFLTYFQNEAQLEKSRLLSDRFSAERPKGSFSTLEIQRTEQGDSAMYLCASSPPMTGATYGYTFGSGTRLTVV.

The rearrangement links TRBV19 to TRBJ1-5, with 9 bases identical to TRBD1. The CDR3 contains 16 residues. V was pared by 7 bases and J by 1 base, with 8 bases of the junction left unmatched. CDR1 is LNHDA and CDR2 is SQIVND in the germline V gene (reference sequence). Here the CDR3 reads CASTITGGSSNQPQHF. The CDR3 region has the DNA TGTGCCAGTACCATCACAGGGGGCTCAAGCAATCAGCCCCAGCATTTT.

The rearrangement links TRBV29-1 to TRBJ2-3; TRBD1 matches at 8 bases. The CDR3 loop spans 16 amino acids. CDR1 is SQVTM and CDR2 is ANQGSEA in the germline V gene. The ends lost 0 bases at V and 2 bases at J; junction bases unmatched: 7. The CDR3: CSVEEGAGGFTDTQYF. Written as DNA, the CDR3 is TGCAGCGTTGAAGAGGGAGCAGGGGGCTTCACAGATACGCAGTATTTT.

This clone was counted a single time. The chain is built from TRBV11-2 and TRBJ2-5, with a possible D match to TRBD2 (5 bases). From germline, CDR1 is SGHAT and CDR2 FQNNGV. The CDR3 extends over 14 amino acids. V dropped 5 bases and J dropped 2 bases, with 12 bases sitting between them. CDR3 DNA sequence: TGTGCCAGCAGCCATAAATGGGAGCAAGAGACCCAGTACTTC. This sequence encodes CASSHKWEQETQYF.

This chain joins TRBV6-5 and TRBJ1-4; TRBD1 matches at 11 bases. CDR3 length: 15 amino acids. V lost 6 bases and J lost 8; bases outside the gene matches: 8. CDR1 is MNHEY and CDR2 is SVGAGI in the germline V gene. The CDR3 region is CASSSGQGAGEKLFF. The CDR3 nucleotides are TGTGCCAGCAGCTCCGGACAGGGGGCGGGGGAAAAACTGTTTTTT.

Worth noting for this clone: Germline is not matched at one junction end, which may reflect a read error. The CDR3 region has the DNA TGTACCAGCAGCACCCCGGGAGGGGGGGCTGAAAAACTGTTTTTT. It yields the protein CTSSTPGGGAEKLFF. This chain links TRBV5-8 with TRBJ1-4; the D gene is possibly TRBD1 (6 bases). Germline values: CDR1 SGHTS, CDR2 YDEGEE. The CDR3 loop spans 15 amino acids.